Listed here are 8 T cell receptor beta chains from one sample, sequenced in a study of tumor and adjacent non-tumor tissue in lung cancer. A modified ARM-PCR protocol with three rounds of nested PCR amplified TCRbeta. Using its own MiXCR run on the multiplex PCR reads, TCRdb lists one record per CDR3 protein. The sample gives roughly 90,000 distinct CDR3 sequences, roughly 77% of which show up once; roughly 22% is in the top ten. This sample's RNA came from whole unsorted tissue. The normal lung tissue was taken more than 3 cm from the tumor edge. Material: distant non-tumor lung tissue. The source of these receptors is a woman aged 45 to 65 with non-small cell lung cancer.

On this clonotype: A single base separates this from a much larger clone, so it may be a read error. This chain uses TRBV28 with TRBJ1-5; D may be TRBD1 (6 bases). Germline V gene sequence: CDR1 MDHEN, CDR2 SYDVKM. The CDR3 covers 12 residues. Between the trimmed V and J ends, which lost 4 bases and 11 bases, there was a span of 12 bases. The CDR3 loop is CASSSTGQSQHF. CDR3 nucleotides: TGTGCCAGCAGTTCTACAGGGCAGTCCCAGCATTTT.

The chain uses TRBV11-2 and TRBJ2-1; D unclear. The CDR3 sequence is 15 residues long. V was clipped by 0 bases and J by 15 bases, with 21 bases between them. Germline V gene lookup returns CDR1 SGHAT and CDR2 FQNNGV. CDR3 coding DNA: TGTGCCAGCAGCTTAGATTACGGCGGTTGGCACGACCGGTTCTTC. Protein product: CASSLDYGGWHDRFF. Using reference TRBV11-2 and TRBJ2-1 for the parts outside the CDR3, the full variable domain is EAGVAQSPRYKIIEKRQSVAFWCNPISGHATLYWYQQILGQGPKLLIQFQNNGVVDDSQLPKDRFSAERLKGVDSTLKIQPAKLEDSAVYLCASSLDYGGWHDRFFGPGTRLTVL.

As for this clonotype: The junction differs from germline at one of its ends, possibly a read error. This sequence joins TRBV6-1 and TRBJ2-5; D not resolved. CDR3 length equals 12 residues. Germline CDR1 MNHNS, CDR2 SASEGT. CDR3 protein: CACSGPEETQYF. CDR3 coding DNA: TGTGCCTGTAGTGGTCCCGAAGAGACCCAGTACTTT.

About this clonotype: In this CDR3 the conserved last residue, phenylalanine or tryptophan, is missing, so a read error is likely. The rearrangement links TRBV4-2 to TRBJ2-7; D gene uncertain. V shed 7 bases and J shed 2 bases, with 21 bases lying between them. CDR1 and CDR2 from the germline V gene are LGHNA and YNFKEQ. The CDR3 is made up of 16 amino acids. The CDR3 bases are TGTGCCAGCACCCATGCAGTAGAGGCGCTCCCCTACGAGCAGTACTAC. This gives the protein CASTHAVEALPYEQYY.

The chain joins TRBV11-2 to TRBJ1-1; TRBD1 agrees at 9 bases. There are 14 residues in the CDR3. The trim removed 5 bases at V and 0 bases at J, leaving 1 base unmatched. The germline V gene encodes CDR1 SGHAT and CDR2 FQNNGV. The CDR3: CASSRDRVNTEAFF. CDR3 DNA: TGTGCCAGCAGCCGGGACAGGGTGAACACTGAAGCTTTCTTT.

This chain uses TRBV10-1 with TRBJ2-7, with TRBD1 matching over 8 bases. CDR3 size: 13 residues. V was pared by 6 bases and J by 7 bases, with 8 bases of the junction left unmatched. The germline gives CDR1 WNHNN, CDR2 SYGVQD (reference sequence). The CDR3 loop is CASSPGQVSEQYF. Written as DNA, the CDR3 is TGCGCCAGCAGCCCGGGACAGGTATCGGAGCAGTACTTC.

This clonotype was picked up one time. Its ends do not fully match the called genes, so a read error is possible. This sequence joins TRBV5-5 and TRBJ2-3; D remains unclear. The germline V gene encodes CDR1 SGHKS and CDR2 YYEKEE (reference sequence). The CDR3 covers 14 residues. The CDR3 sequence: CASRLEGLTDTQYF. The CDR3 DNA reads as TGTGCCAGCAGATTGGAAGGCCTCACAGATACGCAGTATTTC.

A word on this clonotype: Compared with germline, one end of the junction differs, possibly owing to a read error. The CDR3 coding sequence is TGTACCAGTAGGAGGGCCGAAAGTTCCTACAATGAGCAGTTCTTC. It codes for CTSRRAESSYNEQFF. The gene calls are TRBV19 and TRBJ2-1, with D tentatively TRBD2 (6 bases). CDR1 LNHDA and CDR2 SQIVND come from the germline V gene (reference sequence). This CDR3 has 15 amino acids. Looking up the rest from reference TRBV19 and TRBJ2-1 gives the full variable domain: DGGITQSPKYLFRKEGQNVTLSCEQNLNHDAMYWYRQDPGQGLRLIYYSQIVNDFQKGDIAEGYSVSREKKESFPLTVTSAQKNPTAFYLCTSRRAESSYNEQFFGPGTRLTVL.